The sequence of this TCR beta chain was determined in a study of T cell changes during pregnancy in multiple sclerosis. The germline V and J ends were trimmed by 8 bases and 4 bases, with 12 bases remaining between them. The CDR3 runs 13 residues. CDR1 MNHNS and CDR2 SASEGT come from the germline V gene. The assay was immunoSEQ multiplex PCR, and TCRdb's table has in-frame clones only and misses some. The table lists more than 85,000 clones, roughly 95% of them singletons. Specimen: peripheral blood, collected in the third trimester of pregnancy. V is TRBV6-1 and J is TRBJ2-1; D is uncertain. The TCR sequence derives from a female donor in good health, enrolled as a control in a pregnancy study. CDR3 residues: CASRSGPYNEQFF. The CDR3 region has the DNA TGTGCCAGCCGGTCTGGGCCGTACAATGAGCAGTTCTTC.